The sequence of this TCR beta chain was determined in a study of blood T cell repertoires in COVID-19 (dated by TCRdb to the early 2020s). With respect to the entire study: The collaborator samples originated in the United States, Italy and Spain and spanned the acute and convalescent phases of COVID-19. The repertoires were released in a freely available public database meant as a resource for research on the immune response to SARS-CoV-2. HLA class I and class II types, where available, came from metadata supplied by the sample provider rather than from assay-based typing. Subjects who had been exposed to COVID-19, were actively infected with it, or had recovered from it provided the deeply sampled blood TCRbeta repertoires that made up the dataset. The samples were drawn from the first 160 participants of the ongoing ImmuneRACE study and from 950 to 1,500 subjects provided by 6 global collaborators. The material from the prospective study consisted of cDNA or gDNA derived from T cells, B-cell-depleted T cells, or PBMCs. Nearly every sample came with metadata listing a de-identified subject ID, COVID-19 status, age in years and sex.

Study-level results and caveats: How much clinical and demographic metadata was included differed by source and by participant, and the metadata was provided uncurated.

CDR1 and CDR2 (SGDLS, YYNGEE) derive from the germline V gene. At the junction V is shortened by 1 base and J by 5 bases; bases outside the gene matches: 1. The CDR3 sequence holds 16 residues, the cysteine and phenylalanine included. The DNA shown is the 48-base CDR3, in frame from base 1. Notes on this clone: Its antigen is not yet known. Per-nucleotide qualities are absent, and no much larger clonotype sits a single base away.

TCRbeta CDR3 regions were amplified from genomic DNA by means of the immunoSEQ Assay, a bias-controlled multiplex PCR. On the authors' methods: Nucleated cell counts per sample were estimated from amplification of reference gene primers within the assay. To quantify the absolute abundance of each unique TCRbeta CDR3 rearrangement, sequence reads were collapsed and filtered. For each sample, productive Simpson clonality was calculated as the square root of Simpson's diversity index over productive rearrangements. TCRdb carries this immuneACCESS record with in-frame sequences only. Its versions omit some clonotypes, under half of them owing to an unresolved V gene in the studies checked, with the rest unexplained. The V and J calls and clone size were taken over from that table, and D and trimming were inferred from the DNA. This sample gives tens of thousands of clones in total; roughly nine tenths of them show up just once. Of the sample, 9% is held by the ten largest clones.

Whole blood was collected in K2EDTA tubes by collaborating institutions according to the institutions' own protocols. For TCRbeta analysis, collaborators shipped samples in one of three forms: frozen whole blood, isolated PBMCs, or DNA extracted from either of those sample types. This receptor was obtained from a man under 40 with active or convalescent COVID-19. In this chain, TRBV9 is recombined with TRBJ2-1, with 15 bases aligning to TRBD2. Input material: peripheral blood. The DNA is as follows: TGTGCCAGCAGCGTAAGGACTAGCGGGGGGGACAATGAGCAGTTCTTC. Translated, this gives CASSVRTSGGDNEQFF.